A selection of T cell receptor beta chains follows, all from one sample in a study of shared clonotypes between healthy human individuals. The repertoire was sequenced with immunoSEQ multiplex PCR; TCRdb's copy has only in-frame clones and lacks some. The sample records around 2.1 million clones, 90% to 95% being singletons. Sequenced: naive CD8+ T cells from PBMCs. These receptors originate from a man younger than 35 in good health. Some clones in this sample may be carry-over from other donors' samples. CDR3s include the opening cysteine and the closing phenylalanine or tryptophan. D genes are given only for firm matches. Clone size is given for some rows only: seen once, a few or many times, or a class if the clone is expanded.

J	V	D	size	DNA	CDR3
TRBJ1-5	TRBV5-7	TRBD1	.	TGTGCCAGCAGCTTTAACCGGGACAGAGATCAGCCCCAGCATTTT	CASSFNRDRDQPQHF
TRBJ2-3	TRBV30	.	.	TGTGCCTGGAGTGTTAATTGGGGATGGGGCACAGATACGCAGTATTTT	CAWSVNWGWGTDTQYF
TRBJ2-3	TRBV7-9	.	.	TGTGCCAGCCGGGACGGTAGCACAGATACGCAGTATTTT	CASRDGSTDTQYF
TRBJ1-5	TRBV11-2	.	.	TGTGCCAGCAGCTTAGGGGGAGGGGATCAGCCCCAGCATTTT	CASSLGGGDQPQHF
TRBJ1-1	TRBV6-6	TRBD1	.	TGTGCCAGCTGGATTGGCAGGGGGTGGAACACTGAAGCTTTCTTT	CASWIGRGWNTEAFF
TRBJ2-7	TRBV6-6	.	once	TGTGCCAGCAGTTATGCGTACGAGCAGTACTTC	CASSYAYEQYF
TRBJ2-7	TRBV5-1	.	.	TGCGCCAGCAGAGAGACGGACGGGACCTACGAGCAGTACTTC	CASRETDGTYEQYF
TRBJ2-2	TRBV25-1	.	.	TGTGCCAGCAGTTCCCGGGACGGCAGTAACACCGGGGAGCTGTTTTTT	CASSSRDGSNTGELFF
TRBJ2-2	TRBV7-8	.	.	TGTGCCAGCAGCTTAGTCGGGGGCGCTGGCGGGGAGCTGTTTTTT	CASSLVGGAGGELFF
TRBJ1-2	TRBV2	TRBD1	once	TGTGCCAGCAGTCCAAGACAGGGAATCGCCTATGGCTACACCTTC	CASSPRQGIAYGYTF
TRBJ2-3	TRBV28	TRBD1	.	TGTGCCAGCAGTTTACTCCGACAGGGGGTGTATACGCAGTATTTT	CASSLLRQGVYTQYF
TRBJ2-7	TRBV29-1	.	.	TGCAGCGTTGAAGACAGGCTAGGTTCCTACGAGCAGTACTTC	CSVEDRLGSYEQYF
TRBJ2-7	TRBV7-9	TRBD1	.	TGTGCCAGCAGCTCGTCCCGGGACAGGGCTTCTTCCTACGAGCAGTACTTC	CASSSSRDRASSYEQYF
TRBJ2-3	TRBV6-5	.	.	TGTGCCAGCAGTTACTCCCGGGGCGCGGGAGATACGCAGTATTTT	CASSYSRGAGDTQYF
TRBJ2-5	TRBV5-1	.	.	TGCGCCAGCAGTAATATCCGGGATCCCTTGCCGACCCAGTACTTC	CASSNIRDPLPTQYF
TRBJ2-1	TRBV12-5	TRBD2	.	TGTGCTAGTGGTTTGGCCTCACTAGCGGGAGCTCTCTATGAGCAGTTCTTC	CASGLASLAGALYEQFF
TRBJ1-4	TRBV9	.	.	TGTGCCAGCAGTCTCCGGGAGAAAAATGAAAAACTGTTTTTT	CASSLREKNEKLFF
TRBJ1-5	TRBV9	TRBD1	.	TGTGCCAGCAGCCCGGGACAGTTCAATCAGCCCCAGCATTTT	CASSPGQFNQPQHF
TRBJ2-7	TRBV6-1	.	few	TGTGCCAGCAGTGATGGGCAGGTCACCTACGAGCAGTACTTC	CASSDGQVTYEQYF
TRBJ2-5	TRBV11-2	TRBD2	.	TGTGCCAGCAGGACCGGGACTAGCCCTTCAGAGGCCCAGTACTTC	CASRTGTSPSEAQYF
TRBJ2-7	TRBV7-8	.	.	TGTGCCAGCAGCCGGACAGTCCTGGAGCAGTACTTC	CASSRTVLEQYF
TRBJ1-2	TRBV28	TRBD1	.	TGTGCCAGCAGTGTACAGGGGGCACTTGTGGATGGCTACACCTTC	CASSVQGALVDGYTF
TRBJ2-1	TRBV10-2	.	.	TGCGCCAGCAGTGAGTGGGGACCCCAAGGGGGTGAGCAGTTCTTC	CASSEWGPQGGEQFF
TRBJ1-5	TRBV6-5	TRBD1	.	TGTGCCAGCAGTAGGGAGCCCGGACAGGGACAGCCCCAGCATTTT	CASSREPGQGQPQHF
TRBJ2-2	TRBV7-8	.	.	TGTGCCAGCAGCTTAGTGGATGGGAACACCGGGGAGCTGTTTTTT	CASSLVDGNTGELFF
TRBJ2-5	TRBV27	TRBD1	.	TGTGCCAGCAGTTTAGCCTCGACAGGGCAGCAAGAGACCCAGTACTTC	CASSLASTGQQETQYF
TRBJ2-7	TRBV2	.	.	TGTGCCAGCAAGTCAGGGAAATGGAACGAGCAGTACTTC	CASKSGKWNEQYF
TRBJ1-4	TRBV2	.	.	TGTGCCAGCAACGGTAGGGAGGCGAGTGAAAAACTGTTTTTT	CASNGREASEKLFF
TRBJ2-3	TRBV7-9	.	.	TGTGCCAGCAGCTTTTACACAGATACGCAGTATTTT	CASSFYTDTQYF
TRBJ1-3	TRBV7-9	TRBD1	.	TGTGCCAGCAGCTCCCTGACCGAACAGGGGACCGCTGGAAACACCATATATTTT	CASSSLTEQGTAGNTIYF
TRBJ2-1	TRBV7-8	TRBD2	once	TGTGCCAGCAGCCTGGGACTAGCGCCTGAGCAGTTCTTC	CASSLGLAPEQFF
TRBJ2-7	TRBV11-3	TRBD2	few	TGTGCCAGCAGCTTACTAGCGGGAGGCACCTACGAGCAGTACTTC	CASSLLAGGTYEQYF
TRBJ2-3	TRBV28	.	.	TGTGCCAGCAGTTTTCCCCGGGAGAGCACAGATACGCAGTATTTT	CASSFPRESTDTQYF
TRBJ1-4	TRBV11-2	TRBD1	.	TGTGCCAGCAGGCGGACAGGGGTAAATGAAAAACTGTTTTTT	CASRRTGVNEKLFF
TRBJ1-5	TRBV19	.	.	TGTGCCAGTAGTATAGGGCTTCTTACAGGGCAGCCCCAGCATTTT	CASSIGLLTGQPQHF
TRBJ2-4	TRBV30	TRBD2	once	TGTGCCTGCGAGCGGGACGACGACCCAAAAAACATTCAGTACTTC	CACERDDDPKNIQYF
TRBJ2-3	TRBV7-9	.	once	TGTGCCAGCAGCTCCCAAACAGGGAAGGGGACAGATACGCAGTATTTT	CASSSQTGKGTDTQYF
TRBJ2-2	TRBV28	.	.	TGTGCCAGCAGTTGGGGTTTTGAAGGGGCGAACACCGGGGAGCTGTTTTTT	CASSWGFEGANTGELFF
TRBJ2-7	TRBV9	TRBD2	.	TGTGCCAGCAGCGCCCTAGCGGGTCAAAACTACGAGCAGTACTTC	CASSALAGQNYEQYF
TRBJ2-3	TRBV7-9	.	.	TGTGCCAGCAGCCCCTCAACGAGCGGGTTCACAGATACGCAGTATTTT	CASSPSTSGFTDTQYF
TRBJ1-5	TRBV10-3	.	.	TGTGCCATCAGTGAAGGACAGATCAATCAGCCCCAGCATTTT	CAISEGQINQPQHF
TRBJ2-3	TRBV11-2	TRBD2	.	TGTGCCAGCAGCCGAGATAGGACTAGCGGGAGGGAGGTGGATACGCAGTATTTT	CASSRDRTSGREVDTQYF
TRBJ1-1	TRBV6-1	.	.	TGTGCCAGCAGTGAAACGAAGGGGACTGAAGCTTTCTTT	CASSETKGTEAFF
TRBJ2-7	TRBV9	TRBD1	.	TGTGCCAGCAGCGCCGGACAGGCTCCCTACGAGCAGTACTTC	CASSAGQAPYEQYF
TRBJ2-7	TRBV9	.	.	TGTGCCAGCAGCGTAGACCATCGGCACTACGAGCAGTACTTC	CASSVDHRHYEQYF
TRBJ2-1	TRBV19	.	.	TGTGCCAGTCAGACAACCGGAGGGTGGAGTGAGCAGTTCTTC	CASQTTGGWSEQFF
TRBJ1-5	TRBV28	.	.	TGTGCCAGCAGTCTTGGACAGTTCAATCAGCCCCAGCATTTT	CASSLGQFNQPQHF
TRBJ2-7	TRBV19	TRBD1	few	TGTGCCAGCAGCGACAGGGAGAAACCCTACGAGCAGTACTTC	CASSDREKPYEQYF
TRBJ2-7	TRBV10-2	TRBD2	.	TGCGCCAGCAGCCAATCTGCCCGACTAGCGGGGCTCTACGAGCAGTACTTC	CASSQSARLAGLYEQYF
TRBJ2-6	TRBV4-1	.	.	TGCGCCAGCAGCCAAGAGCGAATGGATGAACCTGGGGCCAACGTCCTGACTTTC	CASSQERMDEPGANVLTF
TRBJ1-1	TRBV28	.	.	TGTGCCAGCAGTTTAGGGACCCACACTGAAGCTTTCTTT	CASSLGTHTEAFF
TRBJ2-7	TRBV28	.	.	TGTGCCAGCAGTTCCAGAGGCTACGAGCAGTACTTC	CASSSRGYEQYF